These T cell receptor beta chains were read from a single sample in a study of spatial heterogeneity in lung cancer. TCRdb processed the 5' RACE reads anew with MiXCR; each CDR3 protein has one entry. The sample includes 20,000 to 25,000 distinct CDR3 sequences, 5.8% of them seen just once. Specimen: PBMCs, collected at surgery. The receptors come from a male donor with early-stage non-small cell lung cancer. CDR3s include the opening cysteine and the closing phenylalanine or tryptophan. D genes are given only for firm matches. Rows may omit the clone size; those that give it use once, few, many or a size class.

-	TRBV7-9	few	TRBJ1-3	CASSFNRVGNTIYF	TGTGCCAGCAGCTTCAACAGGGTTGGAAACACCATATATTTT
-	TRBV5-1	many	TRBJ1-4	CASSTGQGGEKLFF	TGCGCCAGCTCGACGGGGCAGGGAGGCGAAAAACTGTTTTTT
TRBD1	TRBV6-6	many	TRBJ1-5	CASLRQGAGQPQHF	TGTGCCAGCCTTAGACAGGGGGCAGGGCAGCCCCAGCATTTT
-	TRBV11-2	many	TRBJ1-2	CASSPQGFSLYGYTF	TGTGCCAGCAGCCCCCAGGGGTTCTCACTCTATGGCTACACCTTC
-	TRBV27	few	TRBJ1-2	CASSLRVRDNYGYTF	TGTGCCAGCAGTTTAAGAGTCAGGGATAACTATGGCTACACCTTC
-	TRBV5-5	few	TRBJ2-6	CASSPGSFSGANVLTF	TGTGCCAGCAGCCCAGGATCGTTCTCTGGGGCCAACGTCCTGACTTTC
TRBD1	TRBV2	many	TRBJ1-5	CASSKDRANQPQHF	TGTGCCAGCAGTAAGGACAGGGCAAATCAGCCCCAGCATTTT
-	TRBV7-3	many	TRBJ2-3	CASSSSGDTQYF	TGTGCCAGCAGCTCCTCAGGGGATACGCAGTATTTT
TRBD1	TRBV27	many	TRBJ2-7	CASSFQGQEWEEQYF	TGTGCCAGCAGTTTTCAGGGACAGGAATGGGAAGAGCAGTACTTC
-	TRBV10-3	-	TRBJ1-6	CAIRAGHSPLHF	TGTGCCATCAGGGCAGGGCATTCACCCCTCCACTTT
-	TRBV27	many	TRBJ1-5	CASSPFGLGQPQHF	TGTGCCAGCAGTCCCTTCGGTTTGGGGCAGCCCCAGCATTTT
-	TRBV27	many	TRBJ1-5	CASRPDRAGQPQHF	TGTGCCAGCAGACCGGACCGGGCGGGTCAGCCCCAGCATTTT
-	TRBV10-3	many	TRBJ2-7	CATWDSSYEQYF	TGTGCCACCTGGGACTCCTCCTACGAGCAGTACTTC
-	TRBV28	many	TRBJ1-1	CASRKGTIGEAFF	TGTGCCAGCAGGAAGGGGACCATCGGGGAAGCTTTCTTT
-	TRBV6-2/TRBV6-3	many	TRBJ2-1	CASRQPGGRGQFF	TGTGCCAGCAGACAACCGGGTGGGCGGGGGCAGTTCTTC
-	TRBV7-2	-	TRBJ2-3	CASSFRGTDTQYF	TGTGCCAGCAGCTTCCGGGGGACAGATACGCAGTATTTT
-	TRBV20-1	many	TRBJ2-5	CSARWQGVRETQYF	TGCAGTGCTAGATGGCAAGGTGTACGAGAGACCCAGTACTTC
TRBD1	TRBV4-3	few	TRBJ1-2	CASSPSGTGAFGGYTF	TGCGCCAGCAGCCCCAGCGGGACAGGGGCGTTTGGTGGCTACACCTTC
-	TRBV7-2	many	TRBJ2-3	CASSSTWEDTQYF	TGTGCCAGCAGCTCTACCTGGGAAGATACGCAGTATTTT
-	TRBV11-2	many	TRBJ2-3	CASTVQPSTDTQYF	TGTGCCAGCACGGTGCAACCTAGCACAGATACGCAGTATTTT
-	TRBV7-2	many	TRBJ1-3	CASSFGRGYGNTIYF	TGTGCCAGCAGCTTCGGCAGGGGATATGGAAACACCATATATTTT
-	TRBV28	few	TRBJ2-1	CASSPLGPYNEQFF	TGTGCCAGCAGCCCGTTAGGTCCGTACAATGAGCAGTTCTTC
-	TRBV6-1	many	TRBJ2-1	CASSEGASLNEQFF	TGTGCCAGCAGTGAGGGGGCTAGTCTCAATGAGCAGTTCTTC
-	TRBV7-9	many	TRBJ1-1	CASSSLIRQILITEAFF	TGTGCCAGCAGCTCCCTTATAAGGCAGATATTGATAACTGAAGCTTTCTTT
-	TRBV9	many	TRBJ2-2	CASSAQRGFAGELFF	TGTGCCAGCAGCGCTCAGAGGGGGTTCGCCGGGGAGCTGTTTTTT
TRBD2	TRBV7-2	many	TRBJ2-1	CASSFLMGGGRAHEQFF	TGTGCCAGCAGCTTCCTAATGGGCGGCGGGAGGGCCCATGAGCAGTTCTTC
TRBD2	TRBV7-2	many	TRBJ2-3	CASSLVGRAADTQYF	TGTGCCAGCAGCTTAGTCGGGAGGGCGGCAGATACGCAGTATTTT
-	TRBV6-1	many	TRBJ2-2	CASFEATGELFF	TGTGCCAGCTTTGAAGCCACCGGGGAGCTGTTTTTT
-	TRBV7-2	many	TRBJ1-5	CASSPRFDRQPQHF	TGTGCCAGCAGCCCTCGGTTCGACCGCCAGCCCCAGCATTTT
TRBD1	TRBV12-3/TRBV12-4	many	TRBJ1-4	CASSLKQGAPGEKLFF	TGTGCCAGCAGTTTAAAACAGGGGGCGCCGGGGGAAAAACTGTTTTTT